These 12 T cell receptor beta chains were all obtained from the same sample, sequenced in a study of blood T cell repertoires in COVID-19. Sequencing was performed with immunoSEQ multiplex PCR; in TCRdb, only in-frame clones are kept and a portion is missing. This table has 200,000 to 250,000 clones, roughly 90% appearing once. The sequenced sample was peripheral blood. The receptor set was obtained from a woman aged 55-70 years with acute or convalescent COVID-19.

The V gene is TRBV11-2, the J gene TRBJ2-1; TRBD2 matches 11 bases. This CDR3 comprises 15 residues. Trimming removed 4 bases from V and 4 bases from J; junction bases left unmatched: 3. Germline CDR1 SGHAT, CDR2 FQNNGV. CDR3 loop: CASSSLAGGYNEQFF. CDR3 DNA sequence: TGTGCCAGCAGCTCCCTAGCGGGAGGTTACAATGAGCAGTTCTTC.

The chain couples TRBV25-1 to TRBJ1-1; perhaps TRBD1 as D (6 bases). The CDR3 is made up of 15 amino acids. The germline CDR1 and CDR2 sequences are MGHDK and SYGVNS. V lost 4 bases, J lost 1 base, and 13 bases lay in between. CDR3 sequence: CASSVPGTPNTEAFF. The CDR3 nucleotides read TGTGCCAGCAGTGTTCCCGGGACACCGAACACTGAAGCTTTCTTT.

J is TRBJ2-5 and V is TRBV3-1 (or the pseudogene TRBV3-2), with 14 bases identical to TRBD2. Per the germline V gene, CDR1 is LGHDT and CDR2 is YNNKEL (reference sequence). This CDR3 has 15 amino acids. J was trimmed by 7 bases and V by 3 bases; bases with no gene match: 4. CDR3: CASSQGLAGARTQYF. As DNA, the CDR3 is TGTGCCAGCAGCCAGGGACTAGCGGGGGCTAGGACCCAGTACTTC.

The chain has TRBV18 and TRBJ1-1; perhaps TRBD1 as D (6 bases). CDR1 and CDR2 from the germline V gene are KGHSH and LQKENI. The CDR3 contains 12 residues. V lost 6 bases to trimming and J lost 4 bases, with 9 bases between them. The CDR3 bases are TGTGCCAGCTCCCTACAGGGCACTGAAGCTTTCTTT. Translating gives CASSLQGTEAFF. Supplemented by reference TRBV18 and TRBJ1-1, the full variable domain reads NAGVMQNPRHLVRRRGQEARLRCSPMKGHSHVYWYRQLPEEGLKFMVYLQKENIIDESGMPKERFSAEFPKEGPSILRIQQVVRGDSAAYFCASSLQGTEAFFGQGTRLTVV.

This clone came up a few times. The chain employs TRBV7-6 and TRBJ1-2; TRBD1 matches at 7 bases. Trimming removed 5 bases from V and 6 bases from J; junction bases left unmatched: 9. CDR3 length equals 14 residues. Germline lookup yields CDR1 SGHVS and CDR2 FNYEAQ. CDR3 residues: CASSLDRVRDGYTF. As DNA, the CDR3 is TGTGCCAGCAGCCTCGACAGGGTTCGGGATGGCTACACCTTC.

This clone was counted a single time. The genes are TRBV5-4 and TRBJ1-6, with 8 bases identical to TRBD1. The germline V gene encodes CDR1 SGHNT and CDR2 YYREEE (reference sequence). This CDR3 comprises 16 residues. The trim removed 3 bases at V and 5 bases at J, leaving 7 bases unmatched. CDR3 DNA sequence: TGTGCCAGCAGCTCGAAAAGACAGGGGAATAATTCACCCCTCCACTTT. Encoded protein: CASSSKRQGNNSPLHF. Drawing the rest from reference TRBV5-4 and TRBJ1-6, the complete variable domain is ETGVTQSPTHLIKTRGQQVTLRCSSQSGHNTVSWYQQALGQGPQFIFQYYREEENGRGNFPPRFSGLQFPNYSSELNVNALELDDSALYLCASSSKRQGNNSPLHFGNGTRLTVT.

There are a few counts of this clone. The chain joins TRBV10-3 to TRBJ1-1; 8 nucleotides match TRBD1. The V segment lost 2 bases and the J segment 5 bases; nucleotides outside the gene matches: 7. The CDR3 spans 15 residues. Germline V gene sequence: CDR1 ENHRY, CDR2 SYGVKD. The CDR3: CAISEPGQGKTEAFF. The CDR3 DNA follows: TGTGCCATCAGTGAGCCAGGACAGGGTAAAACTGAAGCTTTCTTT.

The chain couples TRBV9 to TRBJ2-1; 13 nucleotides agree with TRBD2. The CDR3 is 18 amino acids. Per germline, CDR1 SGDLS and CDR2 YYNGEE. J was trimmed by 9 bases and V by 0 bases; bases with no gene match: 12. Written as DNA, the CDR3 is TGTGCCAGCAGCGTAGAGGGGACTAGCGGGAATCGAGCAGGTGAGCAGTTCTTC. Translating gives CASSVEGTSGNRAGEQFF.

The gene calls are TRBV4-2 and TRBJ2-1, with D possibly being TRBD2 (6 bases). Germline assignment: CDR1 LGHNA and CDR2 YNFKEQ. The CDR3 has 15 amino acids. Trimming shortened V by 1 base and J by 8 bases, and 15 bases separated the two germline ends. This chain's CDR3 is CASSQAQRRVDEQFF. CDR3 DNA: TGTGCCAGCAGCCAAGCCCAGCGGAGGGTAGATGAGCAGTTCTTC.

The chain joins TRBV19 to TRBJ1-1; D is unclear. Deletions cut 6 bases from V and 0 bases from J, with 11 bases between. The CDR3 is 14 amino acids. Germline lookup yields CDR1 LNHDA and CDR2 SQIVND (reference sequence). The CDR3: CASSYSPMNTEAFF. For the CDR3, the DNA is TGTGCCAGTAGCTATAGCCCTATGAACACTGAAGCTTTCTTT.

This clone came up once. J is TRBJ1-5 and V is TRBV24-1, with a tentative D call TRBD1 (6 bases). The length of the CDR3 is 13 residues. V lost 6 bases to trimming and J lost 6 bases, with 11 bases between them. From germline, CDR1 is KGHDR and CDR2 SFDVKD. CDR3 bases: TGTGCCACCAGTTTGGGGGCGGGTCAGCCCCAGCATTTT. The encoded protein is CATSLGAGQPQHF.

The rearrangement joins TRBV11-3 to TRBJ2-1, with a tentative D call TRBD2 (5 bases). Germline CDR1 SGHNT, CDR2 YENEEA. The CDR3 length is 12 residues. V shed 1 base and J shed 12 bases, with 10 bases lying between them. The CDR3 DNA reads as TGTGCCAGCAGCTTAGGTACACGGGGGCAGTTCTTC. As protein: CASSLGTRGQFF. The complete variable domain, with remaining parts taken from reference TRBV11-3 and TRBJ2-1, reads EAGVVQSPRYKIIEKKQPVAFWCNPISGHNTLYWYLQNLGQGPELLIRYENEEAVDDSQLPKDRFSAERLKGVDSTLKIQPAELGDSAVYLCASSLGTRGQFFGPGTRLTVL.